One sample yielded the 20 T cell receptor beta chains listed below, sequenced in a study of blood T cell repertoires in COVID-19. Assay used: immunoSEQ multiplex PCR; TCRdb lists only in-frame clones, some missing. The table has 80,000 or so clones, about 85% seen once. Material for sequencing was peripheral blood. These receptors all stem from a human donor in a cohort sampled during active COVID-19.

The chain carries TRBV7-3 and TRBJ2-3; TRBD1 agrees at 7 bases. This CDR3 is 15 amino acids long. Germline CDR1 is SGHTA and CDR2 is FQGTGA. V shed 3 bases and J 0 bases; nucleotides not matched to a gene: 3. The CDR3 sequence: CASSFSGQSTDTQYF. CDR3 sequence (DNA): TGTGCCAGCAGCTTTTCGGGACAGAGCACAGATACGCAGTATTTT.

This clone showed up just a few times. The same CDR3 is also encoded by other DNA sequences in this sample. J is TRBJ2-3 and V is TRBV6-4; the match to TRBD2 covers 7 bases. There are 14 residues in the CDR3. The germline gives CDR1 MRHNA, CDR2 SNTAGT. With V trimmed by 3 bases and J by 1 base, 1 base remained unmatched. CDR3 residues: CASSEAGGTDTQYF. The CDR3 nucleotides read TGTGCCAGCAGTGAGGCGGGGGGCACAGATACGCAGTATTTT.

The chain employs TRBV6-5 and TRBJ1-2; TRBD1 might be the D (5 bases). The CDR3 extends over 14 amino acids. The germline V and J ends were trimmed by 4 bases and 7 bases, with 16 bases remaining between them. Germline V gene sequence: CDR1 MNHEY, CDR2 SVGAGI. The CDR3 bases are TGTGCCAGCAGTTCCCGCGGGGGGGGAGGTGGCTACACCTTC. Its translation: CASSSRGGGGGYTF.

The chain is built from TRBV5-5 and TRBJ1-5; D call uncertain. Germline-derived CDR1 and CDR2 are SGHKS and YYEKEE (reference sequence). The CDR3 length is 13 residues. V lost 4 bases and J lost 0, with 5 bases in between. The CDR3 protein is CASSGDSNQPQHF. The CDR3 bases are TGTGCCAGCAGCGGAGATAGCAATCAGCCCCAGCATTTT. The entire variable domain, with the rest obtained from reference TRBV5-5 and TRBJ1-5, is as follows: DAGVTQSPTHLIKTRGQQVTLRCSPISGHKSVSWYQQVLGQGPQFIFQYYEKEERGRGNFPDRFSARQFPNYSSELNVNALLLGDSALYLCASSGDSNQPQHFGDGTRLSIL.

This sequence joins TRBV19 and TRBJ2-3; 7 nucleotides match TRBD2. V was pared by 4 bases and J by 0 bases, with 7 bases of the junction left unmatched. The germline CDR1 and CDR2 sequences are LNHDA and SQIVND (reference sequence). The CDR3 runs to 16 residues. The chain's CDR3 is CASSKQRDVSTDTQYF. CDR3 nucleotide sequence: TGTGCCAGTAGTAAGCAGCGGGATGTAAGCACAGATACGCAGTATTTT.

The chain combines TRBV7-2 with TRBJ2-2; 8 bases align to TRBD2. This CDR3 has 15 amino acids. After removal of 3 bases from V and 3 bases from J, the junction contained 3 bases not matched to a gene. Germline CDR1 is SGHTA and CDR2 is FQGNSA. This CDR3 is CASSLMRGDTGELFF. CDR3 nucleotides: TGTGCCAGCAGCTTGATGCGGGGGGACACCGGGGAGCTGTTTTTT.

This clone occurred a few times. This chain joins TRBV5-1 and TRBJ2-1; 11 positions agree with TRBD1. Losses at the gene ends were 0 bases for V and 0 bases for J; bases not matched to a gene: 8. The CDR3 contains 19 residues. Germline V lookup: CDR1 SGHRS, CDR2 YFSETQ. CDR3 DNA sequence: TGCGCCAGCAGCTTGGGGACAGGGGGCTCCCTGAGCTCCTACAATGAGCAGTTCTTC. This gives the protein CASSLGTGGSLSSYNEQFF.

This clone has a handful of counts. CDR3 DNA sequence: TGTGCCAGCAGGTCCGGGACAGGGATTTCACCCCTCCACTTT. Residues: CASRSGTGISPLHF. The chain is built from TRBV7-3 and TRBJ1-6; 9 bases are a match to TRBD1. V trimming: 6 bases; J trimming: 9 bases; junction bases outside the gene matches: 6. This CDR3 region has 14 residues. The germline CDR1 and CDR2 sequences are SGHTA and FQGTGA. Supplemented by reference TRBV7-3 and TRBJ1-6, the full variable domain reads GAGVSQTPSNKVTEKGKYVELRCDPISGHTALYWYRQSLGQGPEFLIYFQGTGAADDSGLPNDRFFAVRPEGSVSTLKIQRTERGDSAVYLCASRSGTGISPLHFGNGTRLTVT.

The V call is TRBV14, the J call TRBJ2-1; maybe TRBD1 (5 bases). This CDR3 has 13 residues. CDR1 and CDR2 from the germline V gene are SGHDN and FVKESK. With 1 base removed from V and 6 bases from J, the gap between germline ends came to 7 bases. In DNA form, the CDR3 reads TGTGCCAGCAGCCAAGTACAGGTCAATGAGCAGTTCTTC. Its protein product is CASSQVQVNEQFF.

This rearrangement joins TRBV19 to TRBJ2-5; 8 positions match TRBD2. The germline gives CDR1 LNHDA, CDR2 SQIVND (reference sequence). The CDR3 totals 15 residues. Trimming cost V 10 bases and J 3 bases; bases outside gene matches: 13. CDR3 sequence (DNA): TGTGCCACCACCGACGGGAGGGATGGTAAAGAGACCCAGTACTTC. It is translated as CATTDGRDGKETQYF.

The CDR3 DNA reads TGTGCCAGCAGCCCGGCCGGGACTCATATCCCGAACACTGAAGCTTTCTTT. Amino acid sequence: CASSPAGTHIPNTEAFF. V usage is TRBV7-6 and J usage is TRBJ1-1, with D possibly being TRBD1 (5 bases). Germline CDR1 SGHVS, CDR2 FNYEAQ. Trimming pared 5 bases from V and 1 base from J, leaving 20 bases between. CDR3 length equals 17 residues.

The chain uses TRBV2 and TRBJ1-3, with D hard to call. Trimming removed 10 bases from V and 0 bases from J, with 16 bases in between. The CDR3 runs to 15 residues. Germline CDR1 and CDR2: SNHLY and FYNNEI. In DNA form, the CDR3 reads TGTGCCACGCGGGGTGACACATACTCTGGAAACACCATATATTTT. The encoded protein is CATRGDTYSGNTIYF.

The chain couples TRBV7-9 to TRBJ2-7, with D possibly matching TRBD1 (7 bases). With 1 base removed from V and 11 bases from J, the gap between germline ends came to 12 bases. Germline values: CDR1 SEHNR, CDR2 FQNEAQ (reference sequence). The CDR3 loop spans 12 amino acids. The CDR3 coding sequence is TGTGCCAGCAGCTTAGGGGCAGGGGGGAAGTACTTC. It encodes CASSLGAGGKYF.

The chain links TRBV9 to TRBJ2-1, with a weak D call TRBD2 (5 bases). Germline lookup yields CDR1 SGDLS and CDR2 YYNGEE. Trimming removed 1 base from V and 3 bases from J, with 11 bases in between. The CDR3 has 15 amino acids. The CDR3 loop reads CASSVKSGFYNEQFF. The CDR3 DNA follows: TGTGCCAGCAGCGTAAAGTCGGGATTCTACAATGAGCAGTTCTTC.

This clone has only a few counts. The chain is built from TRBV11-2 and TRBJ2-5, with 8 bases identical to TRBD1. Germline V CDR1 and CDR2: SGHAT, FQNNGV. After removal of 2 bases from V and 4 bases from J, the junction contained 6 bases not matched to a gene. CDR3 length: 15 residues. CDR3 DNA sequence: TGTGCCAGCAGCTTAACTGGACAGGGCATAGAGACCCAGTACTTC. Its translation is CASSLTGQGIETQYF.

The chain links TRBV4-1 to TRBJ2-6; possibly TRBD2 for D (5 bases). Between the trimmed V and J ends, which lost 1 base and 2 bases, there was a span of 12 bases. This CDR3 region has 17 residues. Germline CDR1 is MGHRA and CDR2 is YSYEKL. The DNA for the CDR3 is TGCGCCAGCAGCCAAGTCGGGGTCCGGGCTGGGGCCAACGTCCTGACTTTC. Translated, it gives CASSQVGVRAGANVLTF.

V is TRBV9 and J is TRBJ1-1, with D maybe TRBD1 (5 bases). The CDR3 consists of 14 residues. The germline V gene has CDR1 SGDLS and CDR2 YYNGEE. The V gene lost 3 bases and the J gene lost 1 base, with 10 bases spanning the gap. CDR3 DNA sequence: TGTGCCAGCAGCGCGGGACTTCCGAACACTGAAGCTTTCTTT. The encoded protein is CASSAGLPNTEAFF.

The V call is TRBV13, the J call TRBJ2-2; 8 nucleotides match TRBD1. V lost 6 bases, J lost 6 bases, and 9 bases stayed unmatched. Looked up from germline, CDR1 is PRHDT and CDR2 is FYEKMQ (reference sequence). The CDR3 runs 15 residues. CDR3 in amino acids: CASRRQGAFSGELFF. The CDR3 DNA is TGTGCCAGCAGGCGCCAGGGGGCATTTTCCGGGGAGCTGTTTTTT.

The chain links TRBV2 to TRBJ1-5; 11 positions agree with TRBD1. This CDR3 is 15 amino acids long. V shed 4 bases and J 6 bases; nucleotides not matched to a gene: 5. The germline gives CDR1 SNHLY, CDR2 FYNNEI. The CDR3 sequence: CASSGTGGVGQPQHF. CDR3 nucleotide sequence: TGTGCCAGCAGTGGGACAGGGGGCGTCGGTCAGCCCCAGCATTTT. The entire variable domain, with the rest obtained from reference TRBV2 and TRBJ1-5, is as follows: EPEVTQTPSHQVTQMGQEVILRCVPISNHLYFYWYRQILGQKVEFLVSFYNNEISEKSEIFDDQFSVERPDGSNFTLKIRSTKLEDSAMYFCASSGTGGVGQPQHFGDGTRLSIL.

The rearrangement links TRBV6-5 to TRBJ1-2, with D perhaps TRBD1 (5 bases). The CDR3 has 15 residues. Deletions cut 7 bases from V and 4 bases from J, with 19 bases between. Germline CDR1 reads MNHEY; CDR2 reads SVGAGI. The CDR3 DNA reads as TGTGCCAGCACCCCCGCCGGGGGGGGAGGCTATGGCTACACCTTC. Translation gives CASTPAGGGGYGYTF.